The 32 T cell receptor beta chains in this list originate from one sample, sequenced in a study of T-cell reconstitution after alpha-beta-depleted transplantation in children. Molecular barcoding with unique molecular identifiers was used for the TCRbeta library. In TCRdb, the PCR reads were re-called with MiXCR into one record per CDR3 protein. The sample lists hundreds of thousands of distinct CDR3 sequences; around 13% were seen once. This specimen was PBMCs, taken before TCRalphabeta/CD19-depleted stem cell transplant. These receptors all stem from a girl under 10 years old with congenital amegakaryocytic thrombocytopenia, due to receive a stem cell transplant.

V gene TRBV10-3 combines with J gene TRBJ2-2; TRBD2 is a possible D gene (6 bases). CDR1 ENHRY and CDR2 SYGVKD come from the germline V gene. There are 14 residues in the CDR3. V dropped 7 bases and J dropped 4 bases, with 13 bases sitting between them. The CDR3 protein is CAINGGVSTGELFF. The CDR3 DNA reads TGTGCCATCAACGGAGGGGTTAGCACCGGGGAGCTGTTTTTT.

This clonotype has at least ten counts. This chain uses TRBV25-1 with TRBJ2-3; perhaps TRBD2 as D (6 bases). Germline V lookup: CDR1 MGHDK, CDR2 SYGVNS. The V gene lost 1 base and the J gene lost 3 bases, with 8 bases spanning the gap. CDR3 length: 14 residues. CDR3: CASSESRGTDTQYF. CDR3 DNA sequence: TGTGCCAGCAGTGAATCCCGGGGGACAGATACGCAGTATTTT. Using reference TRBV25-1 and TRBJ2-3 for the parts outside the CDR3, the full variable domain is EADIYQTPRYLVIGTGKKITLECSQTMGHDKMYWYQQDPGMELHLIHYSYGVNSTEKGDLSSESTVSRIRTEHFPLTLESARPSHTSQYLCASSESRGTDTQYFGPGTRLTVL.

V usage is TRBV5-1 and J usage is TRBJ2-4, with D possibly being TRBD1 or TRBD2 (5 bases each). This CDR3 is 14 amino acids long. Germline V gene sequence: CDR1 SGHRS, CDR2 YFSETQ. V lost 0 bases, J lost 8 bases, and 12 bases lay in between. CDR3 DNA sequence: TGCGCCAGCAGCTTGGCGGTAGGGACGGACATTCAGTACTTC. Amino acids: CASSLAVGTDIQYF.

The rearrangement uses TRBV12-3 or TRBV12-4 and TRBJ1-2, with 7 bases fitting TRBD1. The CDR3 has 12 amino acids. V lost 5 bases, J lost 5 bases, and 2 bases stayed unmatched. This CDR3 is CASSGGQYGYTF. CDR3 DNA: TGTGCCAGCAGTGGGGGACAGTATGGCTACACCTTC.

This clonotype was counted a few times. J is TRBJ2-7 and V is TRBV10-3, with unresolved D. This CDR3 has 14 amino acids. Trimming pared 2 bases from V and 6 bases from J, leaving 14 bases between. Germline CDR1 and CDR2: ENHRY and SYGVKD. CDR3 in amino acids: CAISEIDWPGEQYF. The CDR3 DNA follows: TGTGCCATCAGTGAGATTGACTGGCCGGGCGAGCAGTACTTC.

This clonotype was seen more than once but under ten times. V usage is TRBV5-1 and J usage is TRBJ2-7; D ambiguous. Germline loops: CDR1 SGHRS, CDR2 YFSETQ. Between the trimmed V and J ends, which lost 4 bases and 1 base, there was a span of 12 bases. CDR3 length equals 14 residues. The DNA of the CDR3 is TGCGCCAGCAGCCGGCCGACGGATTCCTACGAGCAGTACTTC. It translates to CASSRPTDSYEQYF.

This chain joins TRBV20-1 and TRBJ2-7; D gene uncertain. The CDR3 covers 14 residues. The V end was cut by 2 bases, the J end by 4 bases, with 15 bases between. Germline V gene lookup returns CDR1 DFQATT and CDR2 SNEGSKA (reference sequence). The CDR3 region is CSARQPPAGYEQYF. DNA of the CDR3: TGCAGTGCTAGACAACCCCCAGCTGGGTACGAGCAGTACTTC.

In its sample, this clonotype was seen a few times. The rearrangement joins TRBV19 to TRBJ2-1; D may be TRBD2 (5 bases). The CDR3 has 14 amino acids. Trimming removed 3 bases at V and 8 bases at J, with 14 bases between. Germline V lookup: CDR1 LNHDA, CDR2 SQIVND (reference sequence). Here the CDR3 DNA reads TGTGCCAGTAGTATTGGGCCTGAGGGAGATGAGCAGTTCTTC. This gives the protein CASSIGPEGDEQFF. The full variable domain, with the rest looked up from reference TRBV19 and TRBJ2-1, is DGGITQSPKYLFRKEGQNVTLSCEQNLNHDAMYWYRQDPGQGLRLIYYSQIVNDFQKGDIAEGYSVSREKKESFPLTVTSAQKNPTAFYLCASSIGPEGDEQFFGPGTRLTVL.

The genes are TRBV29-1 and TRBJ2-7, with a weak D call TRBD1 (6 bases). The CDR3 spans 12 residues. Trimming took 4 bases from V and 3 from J, leaving 10 bases between them. The germline gives CDR1 SQVTM, CDR2 ANQGSEA. The CDR3 DNA reads as TGCAGCGTTGTAGAGGACAGCTACGAGCAGTACTTC. Protein product: CSVVEDSYEQYF.

This clonotype has more than one count but fewer than ten. V and J are TRBV7-8 and TRBJ2-6, with 13 bases identical to TRBD2. Germline V lookup: CDR1 SGHVS, CDR2 FQNEAQ. V lost 3 bases and J lost 4; bases outside the gene matches: 6. CDR3 length: 18 residues. CDR3 sequence reads: CASSFRGLAGPGANVLTF. The CDR3 DNA reads as TGTGCCAGCAGCTTTCGGGGACTAGCGGGACCCGGGGCCAACGTCCTGACTTTC.

The CDR3 region is CSARDATDNTEAFF. In nucleotides, the CDR3 is TGCAGTGCTAGAGACGCGACAGATAACACTGAAGCTTTCTTT. The chain has TRBV20-1 and TRBJ1-1; weak D call: TRBD1 (5 bases). V lost 0 bases, J lost 2 bases, and 10 bases lay in between. The CDR3 is made up of 14 amino acids. Germline CDR1 DFQATT, CDR2 SNEGSKA (reference sequence).

The CDR3 sequence is CSAPTAGQGLDTQYF. CDR3 nucleotide sequence: TGCAGCGCCCCTACCGCGGGACAGGGATTAGATACGCAGTATTTT. The chain couples TRBV29-1 to TRBJ2-3; 9 nucleotides agree with TRBD1. CDR1 SQVTM and CDR2 ANQGSEA come from the germline V gene. The length of the CDR3 is 15 residues. The trim removed 7 bases at V and 5 bases at J, leaving 13 bases unmatched.

The chain joins TRBV12-3 or TRBV12-4 to TRBJ2-1; 8 positions agree with TRBD2. Losses at the gene ends were 4 bases for V and 14 bases for J; bases not matched to a gene: 7. The CDR3 sequence is 12 residues long. CDR3 sequence (DNA): TGTGCCAGCAGTTCGACTAGCGAGGAGGAGTTCTTC. Amino acid sequence: CASSSTSEEEFF.

The table lists this clonotype with a few counts. The J gene is TRBJ1-3, the V gene TRBV12-3 or TRBV12-4; D is ambiguous. The CDR3 has 12 residues. Trimming shortened V by 10 bases and J by 4 bases, and 11 bases separated the two germline ends. CDR3 sequence: CATSLPGNTIYF. The CDR3 nucleotides are TGTGCCACCTCCCTACCCGGAAACACCATATATTTT.

This clonotype was detected only a few times. CDR3 nucleotide sequence: TGTGCCAGCAGCGGCCGCGGGGACACCGGGGAGCTGTTTTTT. Its translation: CASSGRGDTGELFF. The chain links TRBV11-2 to TRBJ2-2; a possible D gene is TRBD2 (6 bases). Trimming cost V 5 bases and J 3 bases, with 10 bases left between them. Germline CDR1 reads SGHAT; CDR2 reads FQNNGV. The CDR3 runs 14 residues.

This clonotype has at least ten counts. The rearrangement joins TRBV20-1 to TRBJ2-3; D might be TRBD2 (6 bases). CDR3 length equals 13 residues. The germline V gene has CDR1 DFQATT and CDR2 SNEGSKA (reference sequence). The V and J ends lost 6 bases and 6 bases respectively, with 16 bases between them. The CDR3 DNA reads TGCAGTGCGGAACCCCCCGGGGGTGATACGCAGTATTTT. Translated, it gives CSAEPPGGDTQYF.

Concerning this clonotype itself: Given a much more abundant clone one base away, this may be a read error. The V and J genes are TRBV21-1 and TRBJ1-5; TRBD1 was called by the table and not checked on the DNA. TRBV21-1 is a known pseudogene. This CDR3 is built from 13 residues. This CDR3 reads CASSKQGGQPQHF. For the CDR3, the DNA is TGTGCCAGCAGCAAACAGGGGGGTCAGCCCCAGCATTTT.

This clonotype was detected many times. The chain joins TRBV10-1 to TRBJ2-1, with a tentative D call TRBD2 (5 bases). The CDR3 contains 14 residues. Looked up from germline, CDR1 is WNHNN and CDR2 is SYGVQD (reference sequence). The V end lost 4 bases, the J end lost 9 bases, and 16 bases lay between the germline ends. The CDR3, as DNA: TGCGCCAGCAGTGTGATACTAGATAACATTGAGCAGTTCTTC. It codes for CASSVILDNIEQFF.

With regard to this clonotype: A junction boundary mismatches the germline segment, possibly from a read error. The CDR3 here is CCARGTSGDKNEQFF. CDR3 nucleotides: TGCTGTGCTAGAGGGACTAGCGGAGACAAGAATGAGCAGTTCTTC. The gene calls are TRBV20-1 and TRBJ2-1, with 11 bases that match TRBD2. CDR3 size: 15 residues. Germline values: CDR1 DFQATT, CDR2 SNEGSKA (reference sequence).

As regards this clonotype: This may be a read error, as it is one base from a much larger clone. This chain links TRBV20-1 with TRBJ2-7; perhaps D is TRBD1 or TRBD2 (5 bases each). The CDR3 sequence is 11 residues long. The germline V gene encodes CDR1 DFQATT and CDR2 SNEGSKA (reference sequence). The CDR3 loop reads CSARGVNELYF. In nucleotides, the CDR3 is TGCAGTGCGAGAGGGGTAAACGAGCTGTACTTC.

This clonotype was recorded many times. The chain joins TRBV10-2 to TRBJ2-7; a weak D match, TRBD2 (5 bases). CDR3 length: 15 residues. The V end lost 2 bases, the J end lost 2 bases, and 13 bases lay between the germline ends. The V gene's germline CDR1 is WSHSY and CDR2 SAAADI. In DNA form, the CDR3 reads TGCGCCAGCAGTGAGAGCCGGACTCTAACCTACGAGCAGTACTTC. Protein sequence: CASSESRTLTYEQYF.

The V gene is TRBV11-2, the J gene TRBJ2-1, with a possible D match to TRBD2 (5 bases). The CDR3 loop spans 16 amino acids. V shed 3 bases and J shed 6 bases, with 18 bases lying between them. Per germline, CDR1 SGHAT and CDR2 FQNNGV. The CDR3, as DNA: TGTGCCAGCAGCTTCAATCCGTCGGTGGACTTCAATGAGCAGTTCTTC. Its protein product is CASSFNPSVDFNEQFF.

The J gene is TRBJ2-2, the V gene TRBV5-1, with D hard to call. V shed 2 bases and J shed 3 bases, with 8 bases lying between them. Per the germline V gene, CDR1 is SGHRS and CDR2 is YFSETQ. The CDR3 runs to 14 residues. CDR3 sequence (DNA): TGCGCCAGCAGCTTCACAACCCACACCGGGGAGCTGTTTTTT. Amino acid sequence: CASSFTTHTGELFF.

This clonotype was seen a few times. The J gene is TRBJ2-2, the V gene TRBV4-1; unclear D gene. Germline V gene sequence: CDR1 MGHRA, CDR2 YSYEKL. The CDR3 consists of 15 residues. Trimming removed 5 bases at V and 2 bases at J, with 12 bases between. CDR3 residues: CASSKVAANTGELFF. The CDR3 bases are TGCGCCAGCAGCAAAGTGGCGGCCAACACCGGGGAGCTGTTTTTT.

This clonotype showed up just a few times. V is TRBV20-1 and J is TRBJ2-5; 8 nucleotides agree with TRBD2. V trimming: 3 bases; J trimming: 4 bases; junction bases outside the gene matches: 7. CDR1 DFQATT and CDR2 SNEGSKA come from the germline V gene (reference sequence). CDR3 length: 14 amino acids. CDR3 protein: CSASPAGAGETQYF. Here the CDR3 DNA reads TGCAGTGCTAGCCCAGCGGGAGCGGGAGAGACCCAGTACTTC.

This clonotype has only a few counts. The CDR3 here is CASSQTPFVYEQYF. CDR3 sequence (DNA): TGCGCCAGCAGCCAGACCCCATTTGTCTACGAGCAGTACTTC. The V call is TRBV4-1, the J call TRBJ2-7, with no clear D. CDR1 and CDR2 (germline): MGHRA, YSYEKL. The CDR3 runs 14 residues. Deletions cut 3 bases from V and 3 bases from J, with 12 bases between.

The V and J genes are TRBV7-2 and TRBJ1-5, with TRBD1 identical over 10 bases. Per germline, CDR1 SGHTA and CDR2 FQGNSA. The CDR3 is 15 amino acids. V was pared by 4 bases and J by 4 bases, with 4 bases of the junction left unmatched. CDR3 region: CASSYRQGANQPQHF. CDR3 nucleotides: TGTGCCAGCAGCTACCGACAGGGGGCTAATCAGCCCCAGCATTTT.

This chain links TRBV27 with TRBJ1-1, with a tentative D call TRBD1 (5 bases). V lost 5 bases, J lost 2 bases, and 12 bases lay in between. Germline assignment: CDR1 MNHEY and CDR2 SMNVEV (reference sequence). The CDR3 loop spans 14 amino acids. The CDR3 nucleotides are TGTGCCAGCAGTCATCAGGGTGGAAACACTGAAGCTTTCTTT. Encoded protein: CASSHQGGNTEAFF.

The chain combines TRBV5-1 with TRBJ2-5, with D uncertain. CDR3 length equals 14 residues. Trimming cost V 0 bases and J 3 bases, with 9 bases left between them. CDR1 SGHRS and CDR2 YFSETQ come from the germline V gene. CDR3 amino acids: CASSLGGVEETQYF. The CDR3 DNA is TGCGCCAGCAGCTTGGGTGGGGTTGAAGAGACCCAGTACTTC.

The rearrangement joins TRBV25-1 to TRBJ2-7; the match to TRBD1 covers 7 bases. This CDR3 contains 15 residues. V shed 0 bases, J shed 3 bases, and the junction held 5 bases outside the gene matches. Germline assignment: CDR1 MGHDK and CDR2 SYGVNS. The chain's CDR3 is CASSEYLGDSYEQYF. The CDR3 coding sequence is TGTGCCAGCAGTGAATATTTAGGGGACAGCTACGAGCAGTACTTC.

A few counts support this clonotype. The chain combines TRBV6-1 with TRBJ2-2; 10 nucleotides agree with TRBD1. Per the germline V gene, CDR1 is MNHNS and CDR2 is SASEGT. The CDR3 has 16 amino acids. After removal of 6 bases from V and 7 bases from J, the junction contained 11 bases not matched to a gene. In DNA, the CDR3 is TGTGCCAGCAGCAACAGGGGGACAGGGGCCAACGGGGAGCTGTTTTTT. Translated, it gives CASSNRGTGANGELFF.

This clonotype was observed a handful of times. The rearrangement joins TRBV9 to TRBJ2-1; tentatively, D is TRBD1 or TRBD2 (5 bases each). V shed 4 bases and J shed 4 bases, with 18 bases lying between them. The germline CDR1 and CDR2 sequences are SGDLS and YYNGEE. CDR3 length equals 16 residues. In DNA, the CDR3 is TGTGCCAGCAGCCCAATATTAGGGACCTCTTACAATGAGCAGTTCTTC. Translation: CASSPILGTSYNEQFF.